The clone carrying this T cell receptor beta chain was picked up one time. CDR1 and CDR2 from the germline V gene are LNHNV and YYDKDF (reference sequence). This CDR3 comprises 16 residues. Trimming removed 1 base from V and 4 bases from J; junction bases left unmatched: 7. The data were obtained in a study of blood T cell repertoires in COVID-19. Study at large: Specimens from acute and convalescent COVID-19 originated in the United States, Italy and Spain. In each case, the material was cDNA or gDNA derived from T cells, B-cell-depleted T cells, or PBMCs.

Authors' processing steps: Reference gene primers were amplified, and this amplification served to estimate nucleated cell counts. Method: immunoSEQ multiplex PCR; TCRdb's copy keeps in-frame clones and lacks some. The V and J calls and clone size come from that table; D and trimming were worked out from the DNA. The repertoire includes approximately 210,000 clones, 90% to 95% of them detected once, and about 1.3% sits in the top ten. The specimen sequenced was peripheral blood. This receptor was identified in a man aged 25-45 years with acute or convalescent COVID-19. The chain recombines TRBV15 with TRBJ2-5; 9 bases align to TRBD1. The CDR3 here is CATSRGKDRGSETQYF. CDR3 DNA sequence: TGTGCCACCAGCAGAGGGAAGGACAGGGGTTCAGAGACCCAGTACTTC. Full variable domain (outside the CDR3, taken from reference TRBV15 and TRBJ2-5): DAMVIQNPRYQVTQFGKPVTLSCSQTLNHNVMYWYQQKSSQAPKLLFHYYDKDFNNEADTPDNFQSRRPNTSFCFLDIRSPGLGDTAMYLCATSRGKDRGSETQYFGPGTRLLVL.